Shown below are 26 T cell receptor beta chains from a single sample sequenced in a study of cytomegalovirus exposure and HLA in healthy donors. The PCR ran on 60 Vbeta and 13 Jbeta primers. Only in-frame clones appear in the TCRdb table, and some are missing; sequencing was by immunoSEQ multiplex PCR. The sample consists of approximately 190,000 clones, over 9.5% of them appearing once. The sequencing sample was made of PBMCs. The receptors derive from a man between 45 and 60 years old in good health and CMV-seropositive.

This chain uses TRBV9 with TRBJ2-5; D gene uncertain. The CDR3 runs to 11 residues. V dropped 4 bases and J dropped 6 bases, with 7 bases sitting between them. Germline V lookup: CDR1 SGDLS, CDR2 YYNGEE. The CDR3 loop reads CASSPGQTQYF. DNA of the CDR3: TGTGCCAGCAGCCCCGGTCAGACCCAGTACTTC. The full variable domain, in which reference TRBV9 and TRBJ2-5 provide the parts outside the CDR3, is DSGVTQTPKHLITATGQRVTLRCSPRSGDLSVYWYQQSLDQGLQFLIQYYNGEERAKGNILERFSAQQFPDLHSELNLSSLELGDSALYFCASSPGQTQYFGPGTRLLVL.

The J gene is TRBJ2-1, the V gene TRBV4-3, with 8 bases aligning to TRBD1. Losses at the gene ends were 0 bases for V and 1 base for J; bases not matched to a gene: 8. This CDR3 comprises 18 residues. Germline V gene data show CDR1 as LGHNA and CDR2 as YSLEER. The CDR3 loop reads CASSQDWQGALSYNEQFF. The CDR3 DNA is TGCGCCAGCAGCCAAGATTGGCAGGGGGCTTTGTCCTACAATGAGCAGTTCTTC.

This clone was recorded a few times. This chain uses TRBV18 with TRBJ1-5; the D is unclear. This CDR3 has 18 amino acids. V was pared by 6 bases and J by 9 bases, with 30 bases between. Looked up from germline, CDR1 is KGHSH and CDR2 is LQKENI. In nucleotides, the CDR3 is TGTGCCAGCTCGCCCAAGGATGACCGGAGTCTCAAAGGTCTGCCCCAGCATTTT. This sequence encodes CASSPKDDRSLKGLPQHF. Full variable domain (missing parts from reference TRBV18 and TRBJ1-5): NAGVMQNPRHLVRRRGQEARLRCSPMKGHSHVYWYRQLPEEGLKFMVYLQKENIIDESGMPKERFSAEFPKEGPSILRIQQVVRGDSAAYFCASSPKDDRSLKGLPQHFGDGTRLSIL.

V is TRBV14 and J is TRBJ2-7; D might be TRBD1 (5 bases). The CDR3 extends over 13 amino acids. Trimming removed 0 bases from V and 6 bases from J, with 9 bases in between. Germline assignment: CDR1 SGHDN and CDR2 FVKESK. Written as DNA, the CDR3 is TGTGCCAGCAGCCAAGATGGCAGGGCCGAGCAGTACGTC. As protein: CASSQDGRAEQYV.

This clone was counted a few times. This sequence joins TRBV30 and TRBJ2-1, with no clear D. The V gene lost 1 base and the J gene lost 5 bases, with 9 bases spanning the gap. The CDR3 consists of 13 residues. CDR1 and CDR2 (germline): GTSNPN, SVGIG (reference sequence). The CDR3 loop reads CAWSGGRHNEQFF. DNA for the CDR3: TGTGCCTGGAGTGGCGGCAGACACAATGAGCAGTTCTTC.

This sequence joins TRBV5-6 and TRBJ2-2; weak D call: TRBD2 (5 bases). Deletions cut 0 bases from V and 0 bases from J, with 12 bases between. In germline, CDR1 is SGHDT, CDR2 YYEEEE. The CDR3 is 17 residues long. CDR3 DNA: TGTGCCAGCAGCTTGGCAAGTGACGGGACGAACACCGGGGAGCTGTTTTTT. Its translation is CASSLASDGTNTGELFF.

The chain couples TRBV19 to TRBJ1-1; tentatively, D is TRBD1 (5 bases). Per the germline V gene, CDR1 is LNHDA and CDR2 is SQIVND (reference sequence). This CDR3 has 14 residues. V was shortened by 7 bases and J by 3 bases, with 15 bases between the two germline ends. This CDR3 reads CASTTPNRYTEAFF. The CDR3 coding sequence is TGTGCCAGTACCACCCCGAACAGGTACACTGAAGCTTTCTTT.

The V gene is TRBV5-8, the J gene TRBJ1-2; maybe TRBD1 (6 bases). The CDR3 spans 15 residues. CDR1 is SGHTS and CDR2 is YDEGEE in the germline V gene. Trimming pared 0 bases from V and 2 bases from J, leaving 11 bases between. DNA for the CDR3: TGTGCCAGCAGCTTGGCCACAGGGATGAACTATGGCTACACCTTC. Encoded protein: CASSLATGMNYGYTF.

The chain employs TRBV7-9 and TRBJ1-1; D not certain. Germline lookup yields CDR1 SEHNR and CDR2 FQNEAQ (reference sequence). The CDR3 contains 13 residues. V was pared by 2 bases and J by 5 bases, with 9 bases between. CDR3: CASSLKSETEAFF. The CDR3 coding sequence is TGTGCCAGCAGCTTAAAATCCGAGACTGAAGCTTTCTTT.

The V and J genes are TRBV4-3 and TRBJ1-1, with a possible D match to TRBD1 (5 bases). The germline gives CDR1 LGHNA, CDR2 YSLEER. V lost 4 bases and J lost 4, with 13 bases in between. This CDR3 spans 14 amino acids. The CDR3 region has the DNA TGCGCCAGCAGCCCCGGCGGGGGGAGCACTGAAGCTTTCTTT. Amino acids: CASSPGGGSTEAFF.

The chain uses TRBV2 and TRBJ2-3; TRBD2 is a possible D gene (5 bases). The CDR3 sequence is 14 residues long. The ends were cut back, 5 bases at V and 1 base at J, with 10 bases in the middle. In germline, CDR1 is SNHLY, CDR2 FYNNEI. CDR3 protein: CASSPGIRTDTQYF. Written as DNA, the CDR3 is TGTGCCAGCAGTCCCGGGATTCGCACAGATACGCAGTATTTT.

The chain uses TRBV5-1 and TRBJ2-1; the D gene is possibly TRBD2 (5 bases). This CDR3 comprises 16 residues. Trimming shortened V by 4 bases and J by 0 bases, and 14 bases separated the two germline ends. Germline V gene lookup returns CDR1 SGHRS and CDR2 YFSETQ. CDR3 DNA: TGCGCCAGCAGCCTTTACCTAGCAAGCTCCTACAATGAGCAGTTCTTC. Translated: CASSLYLASSYNEQFF.

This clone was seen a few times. CDR3 in amino acids: CAWSVRSLAGARGQETQYF. CDR3 nucleotides: TGTGCCTGGAGTGTACGGTCCCTAGCGGGGGCCCGAGGGCAAGAGACCCAGTACTTC. The chain employs TRBV30 and TRBJ2-5; 10 bases line up with TRBD2. The ends lost 0 bases at V and 2 bases at J; junction bases unmatched: 15. Germline V CDR1 and CDR2: GTSNPN, SVGIG (reference sequence). The CDR3 loop spans 19 amino acids.

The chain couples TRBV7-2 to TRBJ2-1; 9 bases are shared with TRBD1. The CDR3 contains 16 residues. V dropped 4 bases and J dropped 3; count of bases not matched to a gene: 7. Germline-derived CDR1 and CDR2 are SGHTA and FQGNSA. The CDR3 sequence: CASSSAGTGIYNEQFF. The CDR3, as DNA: TGTGCCAGCAGCTCCGCCGGGACAGGGATCTACAATGAGCAGTTCTTC.

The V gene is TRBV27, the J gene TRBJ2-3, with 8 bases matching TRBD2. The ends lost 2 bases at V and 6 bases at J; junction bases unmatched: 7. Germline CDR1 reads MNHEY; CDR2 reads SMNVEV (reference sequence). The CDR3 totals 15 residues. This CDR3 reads CASSLRAGVLDTQYF. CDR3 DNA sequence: TGTGCCAGCAGTTTACGAGCGGGGGTCCTCGATACGCAGTATTTT.

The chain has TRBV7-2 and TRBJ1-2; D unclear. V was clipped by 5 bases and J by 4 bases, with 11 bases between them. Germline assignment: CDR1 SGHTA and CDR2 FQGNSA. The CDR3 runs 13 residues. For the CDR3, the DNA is TGTGCCAGCAGCCCTAGACGGTCCTATGGCTACACCTTC. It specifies CASSPRRSYGYTF.

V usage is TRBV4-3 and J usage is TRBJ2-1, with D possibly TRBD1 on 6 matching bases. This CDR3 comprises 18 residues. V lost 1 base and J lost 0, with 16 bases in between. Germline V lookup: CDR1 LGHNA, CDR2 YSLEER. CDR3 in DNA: TGCGCCAGCAGCCAAGTGGGTAGAGGGACAAGCTCCTACAATGAGCAGTTCTTC. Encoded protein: CASSQVGRGTSSYNEQFF.

The CDR3 sequence: CASSLSSGGPRSEQFF. The CDR3 nucleotides read TGTGCCAGCAGCTTAAGTAGCGGGGGCCCCAGGAGCGAGCAGTTCTTC. The chain is built from TRBV7-9 and TRBJ2-1, with TRBD2 matching 9 bases. The V segment lost 2 bases and the J segment 10 bases; nucleotides outside the gene matches: 12. From germline, CDR1 is SEHNR and CDR2 FQNEAQ (reference sequence). This CDR3 is built from 16 residues. Together with reference TRBV7-9 and TRBJ2-1, the CDR3 gives the full variable domain: DTGVSQNPRHKITKRGQNVTFRCDPISEHNRLYWYRQTLGQGPEFLTYFQNEAQLEKSRLLSDRFSAERPKGSFSTLEIQRTEQGDSAMYLCASSLSSGGPRSEQFFGPGTRLTVL.

The CDR3 nucleotides read TGTGCCAGCAGACTACAGGGGACGGAAGGCTACACCTTC. Amino acid sequence: CASRLQGTEGYTF. The rearrangement uses TRBV5-6 and TRBJ1-2; 7 nucleotides match TRBD1. Trimming at V came to 5 bases and at J to 8 bases, leaving 9 bases not matched to a gene. Per germline, CDR1 SGHDT and CDR2 YYEEEE. CDR3 length: 13 amino acids.

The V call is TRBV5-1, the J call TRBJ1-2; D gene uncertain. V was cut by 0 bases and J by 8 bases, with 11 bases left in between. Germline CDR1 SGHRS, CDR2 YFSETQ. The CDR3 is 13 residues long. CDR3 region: CASSLDSPAGYTF. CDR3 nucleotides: TGCGCCAGCAGCTTGGATAGCCCCGCGGGCTACACCTTC.

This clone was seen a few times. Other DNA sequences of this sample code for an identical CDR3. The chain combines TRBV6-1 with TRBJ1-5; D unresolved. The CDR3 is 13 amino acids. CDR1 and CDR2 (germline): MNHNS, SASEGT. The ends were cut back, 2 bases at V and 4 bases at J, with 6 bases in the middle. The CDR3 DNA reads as TGTGCCAGCAGTGAATCAGGAAATCAGCCCCAGCATTTT. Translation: CASSESGNQPQHF.

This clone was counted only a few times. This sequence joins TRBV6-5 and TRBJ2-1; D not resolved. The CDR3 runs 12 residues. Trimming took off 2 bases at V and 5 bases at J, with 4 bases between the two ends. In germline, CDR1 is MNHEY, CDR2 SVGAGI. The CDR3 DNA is TGTGCCAGCAGTTACCCTAACAATGAGCAGTTCTTC. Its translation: CASSYPNNEQFF.

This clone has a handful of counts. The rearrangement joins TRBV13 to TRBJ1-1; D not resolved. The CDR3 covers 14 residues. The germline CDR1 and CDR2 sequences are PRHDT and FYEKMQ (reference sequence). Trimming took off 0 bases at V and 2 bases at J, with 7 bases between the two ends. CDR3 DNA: TGTGCCAGCAGCTTAGGGCAGTTAAACACTGAAGCTTTCTTT. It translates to CASSLGQLNTEAFF.

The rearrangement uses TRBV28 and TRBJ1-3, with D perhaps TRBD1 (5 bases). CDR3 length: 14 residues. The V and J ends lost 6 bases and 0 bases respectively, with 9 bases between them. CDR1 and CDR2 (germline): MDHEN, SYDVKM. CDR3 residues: CASSSQVSGNTIYF. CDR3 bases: TGTGCCAGCAGCTCACAGGTCTCTGGAAACACCATATATTTT. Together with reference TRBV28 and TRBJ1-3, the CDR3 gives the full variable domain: DVKVTQSSRYLVKRTGEKVFLECVQDMDHENMFWYRQDPGLGLRLIYFSYDVKMKEKGDIPEGYSVSREKKERFSLILESASTNQTSMYLCASSSQVSGNTIYFGEGSWLTVV.

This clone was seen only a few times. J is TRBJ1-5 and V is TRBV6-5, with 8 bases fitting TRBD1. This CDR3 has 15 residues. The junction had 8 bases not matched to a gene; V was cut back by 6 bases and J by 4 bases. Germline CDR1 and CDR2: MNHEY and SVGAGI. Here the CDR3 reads CASSPDRDWNQPQHF. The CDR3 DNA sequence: TGTGCCAGCAGCCCGGACAGGGATTGGAATCAGCCCCAGCATTTT.

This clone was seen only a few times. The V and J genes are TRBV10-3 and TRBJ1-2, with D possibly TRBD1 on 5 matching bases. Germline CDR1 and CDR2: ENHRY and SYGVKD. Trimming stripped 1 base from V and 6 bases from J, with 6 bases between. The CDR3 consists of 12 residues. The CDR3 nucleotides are TGTGCCATCAGTGAGTGGGGGGATGGCTACACCTTC. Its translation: CAISEWGDGYTF.